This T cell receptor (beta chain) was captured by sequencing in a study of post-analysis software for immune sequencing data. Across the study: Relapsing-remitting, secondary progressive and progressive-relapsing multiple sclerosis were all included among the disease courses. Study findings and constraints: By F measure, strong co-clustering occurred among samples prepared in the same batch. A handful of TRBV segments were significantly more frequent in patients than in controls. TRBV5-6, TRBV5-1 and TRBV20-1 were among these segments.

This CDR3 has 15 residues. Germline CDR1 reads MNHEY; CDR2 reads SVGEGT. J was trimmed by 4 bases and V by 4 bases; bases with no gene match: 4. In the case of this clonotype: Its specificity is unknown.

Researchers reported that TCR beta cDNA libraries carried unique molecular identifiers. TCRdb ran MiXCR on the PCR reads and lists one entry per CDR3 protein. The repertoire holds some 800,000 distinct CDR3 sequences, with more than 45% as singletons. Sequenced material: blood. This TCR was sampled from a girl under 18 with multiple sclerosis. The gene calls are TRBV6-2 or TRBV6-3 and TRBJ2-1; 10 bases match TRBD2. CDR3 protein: CASSSKRGGYNEQFF. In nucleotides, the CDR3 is TGTGCCAGCAGTTCCAAGCGGGGGGGATACAATGAGCAGTTCTTC.